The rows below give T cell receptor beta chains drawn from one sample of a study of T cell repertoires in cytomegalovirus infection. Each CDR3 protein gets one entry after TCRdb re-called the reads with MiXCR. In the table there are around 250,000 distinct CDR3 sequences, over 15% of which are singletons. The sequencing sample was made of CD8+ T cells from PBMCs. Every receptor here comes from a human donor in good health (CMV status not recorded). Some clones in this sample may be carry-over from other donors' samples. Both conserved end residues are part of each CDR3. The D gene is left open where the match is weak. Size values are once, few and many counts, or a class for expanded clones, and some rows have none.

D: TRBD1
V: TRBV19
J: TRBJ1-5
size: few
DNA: TGTGCCAGTAGTATCGGATTCCGGGTAGGACAGGGAATCTATCAGCCCCAGCATTTT
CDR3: CASSIGFRVGQGIYQPQHF

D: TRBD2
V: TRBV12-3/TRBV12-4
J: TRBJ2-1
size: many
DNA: TGTGCCAGCAGTCCCGGGGGAGGGAACAATGAGCAGTTCTTC
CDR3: CASSPGGGNNEQFF

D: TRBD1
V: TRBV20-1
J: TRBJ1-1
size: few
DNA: TGCAGTGCGGGAAGTTGGACAGGCGTCGAGGAAGCTTTCTTT
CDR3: CSAGSWTGVEEAFF

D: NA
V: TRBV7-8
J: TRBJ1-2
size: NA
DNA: TGTGCCAGCGGGGGTGGTGATGGCTACACCTTC
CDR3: CASGGGDGYTF

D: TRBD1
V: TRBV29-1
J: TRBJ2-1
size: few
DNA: TGCAGCGTTGAAGATGGGGACAGGGGGCCCGATGAGCAGTTCTTC
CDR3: CSVEDGDRGPDEQFF

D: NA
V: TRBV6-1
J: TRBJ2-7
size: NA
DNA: TGTGCCAGCAGGCTACAATACGAGCAGTACTTC
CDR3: CASRLQYEQYF

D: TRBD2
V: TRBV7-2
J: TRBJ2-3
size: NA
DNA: TGTGCCAGCAGCCCACCCCCGGGGGGGTACACAGCTACGCAGTATTTT
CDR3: CASSPPPGGYTATQYF

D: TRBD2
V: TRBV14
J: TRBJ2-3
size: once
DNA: TGTGCCAGCAGCCGGCATCCGATGACTAGCGGGGTTCCGCCCGTTGCGGATACGCAGTATTTT
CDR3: CASSRHPMTSGVPPVADTQYF

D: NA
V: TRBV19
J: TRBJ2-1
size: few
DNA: TGTGCCAGTACGTATAGTGGAGCCTACAATGAGCAGTTCTTC
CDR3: CASTYSGAYNEQFF

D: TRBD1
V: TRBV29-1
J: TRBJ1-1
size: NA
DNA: TGCAGCGTTGAGACCGGGACAGGGTACACTGAAGCTTTCTTT
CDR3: CSVETGTGYTEAFF

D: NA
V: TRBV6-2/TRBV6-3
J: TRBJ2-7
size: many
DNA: TGTGCCAGCAGTTCGCGGTTGGGCGGCGAGCAGTACTTC
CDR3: CASSSRLGGEQYF

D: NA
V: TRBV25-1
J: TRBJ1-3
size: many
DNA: TGTGCCAGCAGTGAATATGGCAAAAGGGGACGAGGAAACACCATATATTTT
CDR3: CASSEYGKRGRGNTIYF

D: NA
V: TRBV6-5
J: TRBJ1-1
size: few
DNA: TGTGCCAGCAGTTACCAGGGTATCACTGAAGCTTTCTTT
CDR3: CASSYQGITEAFF

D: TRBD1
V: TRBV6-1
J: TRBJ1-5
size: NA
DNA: TGTGCCAGCAGTCAGGGACAGGGGATTCAGCCCCAGCATTTT
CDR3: CASSQGQGIQPQHF

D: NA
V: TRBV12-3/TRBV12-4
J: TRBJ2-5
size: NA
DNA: TGTGCCAGCAGTTTCGGAAGAGGGAGAGAGACCCAGTACTTC
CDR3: CASSFGRGRETQYF

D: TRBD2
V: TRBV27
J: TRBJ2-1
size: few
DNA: TGTGCCACCTCGAGCGGGGAGTTCTCCTACAATGAGCAGTTCTTC
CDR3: CATSSGEFSYNEQFF

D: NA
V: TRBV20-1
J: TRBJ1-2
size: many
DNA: TGCAGTGCCGAGACACAAGAAACAGGGTATCTTTATGGCTACACCTTC
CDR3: CSAETQETGYLYGYTF

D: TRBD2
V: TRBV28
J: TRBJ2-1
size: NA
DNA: TGTGCCAGCAGTTTTGGCGGGGGGGACTACGTCTACAACAATGGGGATGAGCAGTTCTTC
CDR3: CASSFGGGDYVYNNGDEQFF

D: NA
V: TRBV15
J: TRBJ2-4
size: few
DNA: TGTGCCACCAGCAGAGGGGCAGACGGGTTCAGCATTCAGTACTTC
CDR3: CATSRGADGFSIQYF

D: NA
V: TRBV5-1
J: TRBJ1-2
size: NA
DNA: TGCGCCAGCAGCACCGAACAGGGAAGTAAGGGCTACACCTTC
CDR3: CASSTEQGSKGYTF

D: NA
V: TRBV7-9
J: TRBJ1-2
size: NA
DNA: TGTGCCAGCACCGTGGGAGTTAATACAAGGAATCCTAACTATGGCTACACCTTC
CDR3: CASTVGVNTRNPNYGYTF

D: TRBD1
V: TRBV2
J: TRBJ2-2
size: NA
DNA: TGTGCCAGCACGGGGACAGGGGAGGACACCGGGGAGCTGTTTTTT
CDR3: CASTGTGEDTGELFF

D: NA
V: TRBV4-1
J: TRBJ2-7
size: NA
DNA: TGCGCCAGCAGCCAAGAGGCGGTGTCTACCTACGAGCAGTACTTC
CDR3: CASSQEAVSTYEQYF

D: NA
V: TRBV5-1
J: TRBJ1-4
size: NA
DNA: TGCGCCAGCAGCCTTGATCGGGTGGCATGGGATGAAAAACTGTTTTTT
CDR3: CASSLDRVAWDEKLFF